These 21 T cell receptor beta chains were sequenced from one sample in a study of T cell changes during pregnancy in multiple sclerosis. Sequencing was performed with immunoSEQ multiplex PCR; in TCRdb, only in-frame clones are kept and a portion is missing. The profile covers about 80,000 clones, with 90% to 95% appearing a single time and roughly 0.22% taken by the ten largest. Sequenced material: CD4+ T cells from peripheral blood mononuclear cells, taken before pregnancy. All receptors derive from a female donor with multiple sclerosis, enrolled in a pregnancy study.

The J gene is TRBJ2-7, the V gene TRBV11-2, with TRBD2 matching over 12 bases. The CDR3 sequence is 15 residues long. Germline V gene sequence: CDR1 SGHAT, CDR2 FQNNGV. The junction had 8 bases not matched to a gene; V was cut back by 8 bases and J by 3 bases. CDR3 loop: CASRNPGLAGYEQYF. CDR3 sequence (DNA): TGTGCCAGCCGGAATCCGGGACTAGCGGGCTACGAGCAGTACTTC.

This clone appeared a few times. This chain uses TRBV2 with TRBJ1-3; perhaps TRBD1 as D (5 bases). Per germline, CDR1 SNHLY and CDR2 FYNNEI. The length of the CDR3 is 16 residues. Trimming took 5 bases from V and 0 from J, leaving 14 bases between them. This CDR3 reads CASSPLEGLSGNTIYF. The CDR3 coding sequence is TGTGCCAGCAGTCCCTTGGAGGGACTCTCTGGAAACACCATATATTTT.

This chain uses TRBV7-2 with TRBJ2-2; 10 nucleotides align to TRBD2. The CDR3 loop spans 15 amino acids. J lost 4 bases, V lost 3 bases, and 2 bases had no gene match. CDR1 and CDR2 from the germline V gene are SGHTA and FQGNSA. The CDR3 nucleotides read TGTGCCAGCAGCTTTACTAGCGGGGCCACCGGGGAGCTGTTTTTT. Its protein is CASSFTSGATGELFF.

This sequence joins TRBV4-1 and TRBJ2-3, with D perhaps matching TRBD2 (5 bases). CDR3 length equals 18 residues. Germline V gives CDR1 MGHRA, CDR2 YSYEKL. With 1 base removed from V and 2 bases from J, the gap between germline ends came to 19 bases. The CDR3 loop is CASSQAPGKTGNTDTQYF. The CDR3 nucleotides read TGCGCCAGCAGCCAAGCTCCGGGTAAAACGGGGAACACAGATACGCAGTATTTT.

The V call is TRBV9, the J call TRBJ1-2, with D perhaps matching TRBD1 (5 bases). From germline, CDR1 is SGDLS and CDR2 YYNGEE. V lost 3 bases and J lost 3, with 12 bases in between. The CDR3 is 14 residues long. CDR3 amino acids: CASSAGGLDYGYTF. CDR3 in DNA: TGTGCCAGCAGCGCGGGGGGACTAGACTATGGCTACACCTTC.

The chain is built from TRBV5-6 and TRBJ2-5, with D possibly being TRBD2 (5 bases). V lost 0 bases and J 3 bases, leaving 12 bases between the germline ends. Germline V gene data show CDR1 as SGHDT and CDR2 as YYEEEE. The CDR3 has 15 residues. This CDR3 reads CASSLGTYGEETQYF. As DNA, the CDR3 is TGTGCCAGCAGCTTGGGGACCTACGGGGAAGAGACCCAGTACTTC.

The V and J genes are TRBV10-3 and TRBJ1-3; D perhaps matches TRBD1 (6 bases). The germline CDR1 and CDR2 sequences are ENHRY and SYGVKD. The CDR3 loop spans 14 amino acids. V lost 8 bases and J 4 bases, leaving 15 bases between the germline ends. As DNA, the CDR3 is TGTGCCATCTCGGAGGGGGGGCCAGGAAACACCATATATTTT. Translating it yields CAISEGGPGNTIYF.

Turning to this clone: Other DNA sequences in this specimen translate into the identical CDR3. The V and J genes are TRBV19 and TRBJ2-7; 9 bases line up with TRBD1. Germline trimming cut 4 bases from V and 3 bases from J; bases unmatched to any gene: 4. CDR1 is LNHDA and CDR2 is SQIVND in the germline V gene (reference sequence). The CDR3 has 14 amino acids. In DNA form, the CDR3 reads TGTGCCAGTAGTAGAACAGGGGGCGTCTACGAGCAGTACTTC. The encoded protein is CASSRTGGVYEQYF.

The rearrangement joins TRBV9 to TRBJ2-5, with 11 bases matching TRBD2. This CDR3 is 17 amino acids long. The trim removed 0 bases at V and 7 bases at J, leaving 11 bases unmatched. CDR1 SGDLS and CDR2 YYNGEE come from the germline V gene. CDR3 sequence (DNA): TGTGCCAGCAGCGTAGCGCCTAGCGGGGGGCCATCAGGGACCCAGTACTTC. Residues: CASSVAPSGGPSGTQYF.

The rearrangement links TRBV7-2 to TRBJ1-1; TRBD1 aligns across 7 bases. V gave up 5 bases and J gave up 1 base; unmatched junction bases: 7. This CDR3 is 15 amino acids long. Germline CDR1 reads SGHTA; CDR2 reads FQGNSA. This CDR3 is CASSLRGLPNTEAFF. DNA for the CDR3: TGTGCCAGCAGCCTTAGGGGGCTTCCGAACACTGAAGCTTTCTTT.

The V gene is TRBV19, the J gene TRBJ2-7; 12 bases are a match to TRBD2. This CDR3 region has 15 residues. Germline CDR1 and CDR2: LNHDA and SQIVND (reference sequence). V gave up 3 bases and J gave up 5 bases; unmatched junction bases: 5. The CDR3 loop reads CASSITSGRTDEQYF. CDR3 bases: TGTGCCAGTAGTATTACTAGCGGGAGGACGGACGAGCAGTACTTC.

The CDR3 loop is CASSESPRDRPYF. CDR3 DNA sequence: TGTGCCAGCAGCGAGTCCCCACGGGACAGACCGTACTTC. V gene TRBV5-4 combines with J gene TRBJ2-7; TRBD1 matches at 7 bases. After removal of 4 bases from V and 12 bases from J, the junction contained 13 bases not matched to a gene. This CDR3 is built from 13 residues. CDR1 and CDR2 from the germline V gene are SGHNT and YYREEE (reference sequence).

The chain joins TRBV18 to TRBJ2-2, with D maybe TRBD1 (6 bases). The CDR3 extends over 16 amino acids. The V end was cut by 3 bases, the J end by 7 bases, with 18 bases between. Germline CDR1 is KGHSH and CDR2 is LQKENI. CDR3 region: CASSPATGIAGGELFF. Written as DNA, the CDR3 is TGTGCCAGCTCACCGGCAACAGGGATAGCTGGCGGGGAGCTGTTTTTT.

CDR3 in amino acids: CASSSLTRTQYF. DNA of the CDR3: TGTGCCAGCAGCTCCTTAACTAGGACCCAGTACTTC. This chain connects TRBV7-9 to TRBJ2-5, with a possible D match to TRBD2 (5 bases). The germline gives CDR1 SEHNR, CDR2 FQNEAQ (reference sequence). With 4 bases removed from V and 7 bases from J, the gap between germline ends came to 10 bases. This CDR3 is built from 12 residues.

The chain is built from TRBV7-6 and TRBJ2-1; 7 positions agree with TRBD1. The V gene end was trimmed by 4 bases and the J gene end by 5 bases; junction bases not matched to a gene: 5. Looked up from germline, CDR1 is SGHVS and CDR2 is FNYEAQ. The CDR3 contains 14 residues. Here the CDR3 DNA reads TGTGCCAGCAGCTGGGCGGACAGGAACAATGAGCAGTTCTTC. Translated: CASSWADRNNEQFF.

The CDR3 nucleotides are TGTGCCAGCAGCTTAAGTGGCGGGGGACTGGCCGAGCAGTACTTC. It translates to CASSLSGGGLAEQYF. This sequence joins TRBV11-2 and TRBJ2-7; TRBD2 matches at 7 bases. CDR1 and CDR2 (germline): SGHAT, FQNNGV. J gave up 6 bases and V 2 bases, and 10 bases lay outside the gene matches. This CDR3 region has 15 residues.

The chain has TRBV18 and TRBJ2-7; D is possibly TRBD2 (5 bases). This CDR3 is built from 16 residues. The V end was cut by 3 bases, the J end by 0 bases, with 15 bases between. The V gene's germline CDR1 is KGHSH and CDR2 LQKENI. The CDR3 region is CASSPSGLAPSYEQYF. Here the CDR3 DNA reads TGTGCCAGCTCACCCTCAGGCCTAGCTCCCTCCTACGAGCAGTACTTC.

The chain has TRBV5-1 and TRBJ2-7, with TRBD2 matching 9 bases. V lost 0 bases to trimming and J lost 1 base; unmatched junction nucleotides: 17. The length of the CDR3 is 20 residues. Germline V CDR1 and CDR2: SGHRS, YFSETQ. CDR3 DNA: TGCGCCAGCAGCTTGGGGGCTGGCGGGGGGGCCGCATACTCGTCCTACGAGCAGTACTTC. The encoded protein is CASSLGAGGGAAYSSYEQYF.

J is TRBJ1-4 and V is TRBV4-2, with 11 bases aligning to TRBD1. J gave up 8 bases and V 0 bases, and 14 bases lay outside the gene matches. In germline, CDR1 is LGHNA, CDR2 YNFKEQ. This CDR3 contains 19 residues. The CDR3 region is CASSQDFPRTGGQGEKLFF. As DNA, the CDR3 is TGTGCCAGCAGCCAAGATTTTCCCCGGACAGGGGGCCAAGGCGAAAAACTGTTTTTT.

In DNA form, the CDR3 reads TGTGCCAGTAGCCTGCTAGGGGGGACCCAGTACTTC. Protein: CASSLLGGTQYF. V gene TRBV19 combines with J gene TRBJ2-5; D may be TRBD1 (6 bases). With 6 bases removed from V and 7 bases from J, the gap between germline ends came to 12 bases. This CDR3 spans 12 amino acids. CDR1 is LNHDA, CDR2 SQIVND, per germline (reference sequence).

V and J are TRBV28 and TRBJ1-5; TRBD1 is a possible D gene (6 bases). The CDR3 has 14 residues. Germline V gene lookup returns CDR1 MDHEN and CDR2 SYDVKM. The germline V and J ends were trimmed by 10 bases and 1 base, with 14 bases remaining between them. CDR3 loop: CATPGQGSNQPQHF. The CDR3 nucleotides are TGTGCCACCCCCGGCCAGGGGAGCAATCAGCCCCAGCATTTT.